This passage covers 8 T cell receptor beta chains from one sample sequenced in a study of technical replicates of blood from a few donors. TCRdb's copy holds only in-frame clones and misses some; the assay was immunoSEQ multiplex PCR. The sample shows approximately 81,000 clones, about 94% of them seen only once. Sequencing input: T cells isolated from PBMCs. Every receptor here comes from a human donor in good health.

The V call is TRBV5-5, the J call TRBJ2-7, with 9 bases identical to TRBD1. V gave up 6 bases and J gave up 6 bases; unmatched junction bases: 1. Germline CDR1 reads SGHKS; CDR2 reads YYEKEE (reference sequence). The length of the CDR3 is 11 residues. CDR3 DNA sequence: TGTGCCAGCAACAGGGGGCCCGAGCAGTACTTC. This sequence encodes CASNRGPEQYF. Full variable domain (rest looked up from reference TRBV5-5 and TRBJ2-7): DAGVTQSPTHLIKTRGQQVTLRCSPISGHKSVSWYQQVLGQGPQFIFQYYEKEERGRGNFPDRFSARQFPNYSSELNVNALLLGDSALYLCASNRGPEQYFGPGTRLTVT.

The chain joins TRBV10-3 to TRBJ1-1; TRBD1 matches 7 bases. The CDR3 covers 13 residues. The germline CDR1 and CDR2 sequences are ENHRY and SYGVKD. Unmatched junction bases numbered 5, after V lost 6 bases and J lost 4 bases. The chain's CDR3 is CAISLGGGTEAFF. CDR3 DNA sequence: TGTGCCATCAGCCTAGGGGGCGGCACTGAAGCTTTCTTT.

The chain combines TRBV5-1 with TRBJ1-5; 9 bases match TRBD1. The V and J ends lost 2 bases and 5 bases, in that order; junction bases with no gene match: 5. The CDR3 runs 15 residues. CDR1 SGHRS and CDR2 YFSETQ come from the germline V gene. The CDR3 protein is CASSLQGARDQPQHF. The CDR3 DNA is TGCGCCAGCAGCTTACAGGGGGCTAGGGATCAGCCCCAGCATTTT.

The sample holds a few counts of this clone. The chain employs TRBV19 and TRBJ1-2; D call uncertain. The CDR3 extends over 11 amino acids. The V gene lost 5 bases and the J gene lost 4 bases, with 5 bases spanning the gap. Germline V lookup: CDR1 LNHDA, CDR2 SQIVND (reference sequence). CDR3 in DNA: TGTGCCAGTAGTCATTCCTATGGCTACACCTTC. It encodes CASSHSYGYTF.

The chain has TRBV4-1 and TRBJ1-5; D is unclear. The CDR3 is 16 residues long. Germline V lookup: CDR1 MGHRA, CDR2 YSYEKL. The V end was cut by 0 bases, the J end by 6 bases, with 15 bases between. CDR3 in amino acids: CASSQEIGRGSQPQHF. The CDR3 DNA sequence: TGCGCCAGCAGCCAAGAAATCGGCCGGGGAAGTCAGCCCCAGCATTTT.

The chain has TRBV29-1 and TRBJ2-1, with TRBD2 as a possible D gene (6 bases). The length of the CDR3 is 13 residues. Germline loops: CDR1 SQVTM, CDR2 ANQGSEA. The ends were cut back, 5 bases at V and 7 bases at J, with 15 bases in the middle. In nucleotides, the CDR3 is TGCAGCGTTTATACGGGAGTCCTTAATGAGCAGTTCTTC. Encoded protein: CSVYTGVLNEQFF.

The J gene is TRBJ2-3, the V gene TRBV7-3, with 12 bases matching TRBD2. J lost 2 bases, V lost 3 bases, and 9 bases had no gene match. Per germline, CDR1 SGHTA and CDR2 FQGTGA. There are 18 residues in the CDR3. The CDR3 bases are TGTGCCAGCAGCTTTTTTTTACTAGCGGGAGGACTCACAGATACGCAGTATTTT. This sequence encodes CASSFFLLAGGLTDTQYF.

Only one count was recorded for this clone. V gene TRBV25-1 combines with J gene TRBJ2-3, with a tentative D call TRBD2 (6 bases). The V end was cut by 0 bases, the J end by 2 bases, with 12 bases between. CDR1 is MGHDK, CDR2 SYGVNS, per germline. This CDR3 has 16 amino acids. CDR3 DNA: TGTGCCAGCAGTGAATACGGGGGTTCTTACACAGATACGCAGTATTTT. This encodes CASSEYGGSYTDTQYF.